The present entry profiles one T cell receptor (beta chain) with its context. The sample originates from a study of cytomegalovirus exposure and HLA in healthy donors. The CDR3 spans 15 residues. Germline assignment: CDR1 SGHNT and CDR2 YYREEE (reference sequence). V was shortened by 4 bases and J by 0 bases, with 14 bases between the two germline ends. Use of 60 Vbeta and 13 Jbeta primers characterized the PCR. Measured with immunoSEQ multiplex PCR; TCRdb has only the in-frame clones, and not every one. The sample lists 100,000 to 150,000 clones, approximately 68% occurring once. This TCR derives from a man aged 25 to 45 in good health and CMV-seropositive. The chain combines TRBV5-4 with TRBJ2-7; no reliable D call. Sequenced material: PBMCs. In DNA form, the CDR3 reads TGTGCCAGCAGCCCGGGTTCCAGCGTCTCCTACGAGCAGTACTTC. The encoded protein is CASSPGSSVSYEQYF.